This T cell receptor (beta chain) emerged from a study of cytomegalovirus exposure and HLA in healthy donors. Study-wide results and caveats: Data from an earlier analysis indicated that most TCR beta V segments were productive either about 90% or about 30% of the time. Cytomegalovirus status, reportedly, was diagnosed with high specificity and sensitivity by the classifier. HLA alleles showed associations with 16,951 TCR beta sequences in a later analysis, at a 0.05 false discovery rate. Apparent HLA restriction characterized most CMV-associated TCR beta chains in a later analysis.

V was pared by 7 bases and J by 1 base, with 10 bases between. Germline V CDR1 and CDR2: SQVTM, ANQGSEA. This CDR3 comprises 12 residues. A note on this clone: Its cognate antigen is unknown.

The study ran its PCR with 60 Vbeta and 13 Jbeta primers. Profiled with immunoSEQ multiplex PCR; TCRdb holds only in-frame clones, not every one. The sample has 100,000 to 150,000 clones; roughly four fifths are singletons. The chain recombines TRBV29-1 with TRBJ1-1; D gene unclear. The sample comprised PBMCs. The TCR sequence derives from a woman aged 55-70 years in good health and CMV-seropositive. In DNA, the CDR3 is TGCAGCGGACGGGGAACGAACACTGAAGCTTTCTTT. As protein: CSGRGTNTEAFF.